This T cell receptor (beta chain) was captured by sequencing in a study of Ad26.COV2.S vaccination and SARS-CoV-2 variants. This CDR3 comprises 13 residues. From germline, CDR1 is SGHDT and CDR2 YYEEEE. The V end lost 1 base, the J end lost 8 bases, and 12 bases lay between the germline ends. The treatment is: roughly 18 received Ad26.COV2.S at low or high dose, single or two shots; 5 received placebo; per-sample allocation not given. Vaccine and placebo recipients were sampled on day 63 after the first injection. Immunization relied on an Ad26 vector, which expressed Wuhan-strain SARS-CoV-2 spike. Assay: immunoSEQ multiplex PCR; the TCRdb copy retains only in-frame clones and omits some. The table shows fewer than 400,000 clones, with approximately 87% occurring only once.

The source material was peripheral blood, sampled in a trial of Ad26.COV2.S vaccine versus placebo. The receptor comes from a person aged 18-60 years who received the Ad26.COV2.S COVID-19 vaccine or a placebo. The rearrangement joins TRBV5-6 to TRBJ1-2, with D hard to call. CDR3 loop: CASSLRRWPGYTF. The DNA of the CDR3 is TGTGCCAGCAGCTTGAGGCGGTGGCCGGGCTACACCTTC. Based on the CDR3 plus reference TRBV5-6 and TRBJ1-2, the full variable domain is DAGVTQSPTHLIKTRGQQVTLRCSPKSGHDTVSWYQQALGQGPQFIFQYYEEEERQRGNFPDRFSGHQFPNYSSELNVNALLLGDSALYLCASSLRRWPGYTFGSGTRLTVV.